One T cell receptor beta chain is described in this entry. The repertoire was sequenced with immunoSEQ multiplex PCR; TCRdb's copy has only in-frame clones and lacks some. In the table there are approximately 280,000 clones, 70% to 90% of which are singletons. This entry comes from a study of blood T cell repertoires in COVID-19. The sequence was obtained from a man aged 50-60 years with active or convalescent COVID-19. The sequencing input was peripheral blood.

DNA for the CDR3: TGTGCCAGCAGCTTAGGGATGGGCCGACCGAACACTGAAGCTTTCTTT. Its translation: CASSLGMGRPNTEAFF. The rearrangement links TRBV7-9 to TRBJ1-1, with D unresolved. This CDR3 region has 16 residues. The germline V gene encodes CDR1 SEHNR and CDR2 FQNEAQ (reference sequence). The ends were cut back, 1 base at V and 1 base at J, with 13 bases in the middle.